The 7 T cell receptor beta chains below all came from one sample that was sequenced in a study of control samples from healthy donors and cancer patients. Data came from immunoSEQ multiplex PCR; TCRdb stores just in-frame clones and leaves some out. The table records over 150,000 clones, approximately 91% of them present only once. The specimen sequenced was blood. The source of these receptors is a middle-aged woman in good health.

The chain employs TRBV5-1 and TRBJ2-1; maybe TRBD2 (6 bases). This CDR3 spans 16 amino acids. The germline V and J ends were trimmed by 4 bases and 7 bases, with 21 bases remaining between them. Germline V CDR1 and CDR2: SGHRS, YFSETQ. The CDR3 here is CASSPVMRDHSNEQFF. The CDR3 DNA reads as TGCGCCAGCAGCCCGGTAATGCGGGACCACTCTAATGAGCAGTTCTTC. The complete variable domain, with remaining parts taken from reference TRBV5-1 and TRBJ2-1, reads KAGVTQTPRYLIKTRGQQVTLSCSPISGHRSVSWYQQTPGQGLQFLFEYFSETQRNKGNFPGRFSGRQFSNSRSEMNVSTLELGDSALYLCASSPVMRDHSNEQFFGPGTRLTVL.

The chain joins TRBV3-1 (or the pseudogene TRBV3-2) to TRBJ1-2; D is undetermined. CDR3 length equals 12 residues. Per the germline V gene, CDR1 is LGHDT and CDR2 is YNNKEL (reference sequence). Trimming cost V 1 base and J 8 bases, with 8 bases left between them. CDR3 loop: CASSQGIGGYTF. The CDR3 bases are TGTGCCAGCAGCCAAGGTATTGGGGGCTACACCTTC.

The chain joins TRBV18 to TRBJ1-1, with 9 bases fitting TRBD1. Trimming at V came to 5 bases and at J to 0 bases, leaving 7 bases not matched to a gene. Germline CDR1 reads KGHSH; CDR2 reads LQKENI. This CDR3 region has 16 residues. CDR3 in amino acids: CASSSGTGNLNTEAFF. CDR3 coding DNA: TGTGCCAGCTCATCCGGGACAGGGAACCTGAACACTGAAGCTTTCTTT.

The V and J genes are TRBV5-4 and TRBJ1-3, with TRBD1 matching 9 bases. The CDR3 contains 16 residues. V trimming: 4 bases; J trimming: 0 bases; junction bases outside the gene matches: 5. CDR1 and CDR2 (germline): SGHNT, YYREEE (reference sequence). The CDR3 loop is CASSPDRGNSGNTIYF. CDR3 nucleotide sequence: TGTGCCAGCAGCCCGGACAGGGGAAACTCTGGAAACACCATATATTTT.

The rearrangement uses TRBV20-1 and TRBJ1-3; maybe TRBD1 (5 bases). The CDR3 consists of 14 residues. V shed 3 bases and J shed 6 bases, with 15 bases lying between them. The V gene's germline CDR1 is DFQATT and CDR2 SNEGSKA (reference sequence). CDR3 nucleotides: TGCAGTGCTAGTGCGTCGTCCGGGACAAACACCATATATTTT. Residues: CSASASSGTNTIYF.

The chain uses TRBV5-1 and TRBJ1-1; the D is unclear. From germline, CDR1 is SGHRS and CDR2 YFSETQ. The CDR3 length is 14 residues. The V gene lost 2 bases and the J gene lost 3 bases, with 11 bases spanning the gap. CDR3 DNA sequence: TGCGCCAGCAGCTTAAGAGGACCGGACACTGAAGCTTTCTTT. This translates into CASSLRGPDTEAFF.

The V call is TRBV4-2, the J call TRBJ1-2; D ambiguous. The V end lost 1 base, the J end lost 5 bases, and 8 bases lay between the germline ends. The CDR3 runs to 13 residues. Germline assignment: CDR1 LGHNA and CDR2 YNFKEQ. The CDR3 bases are TGTGCCAGCAGCCAAGGGGAAGGATATGGCTACACCTTC. Translation: CASSQGEGYGYTF.